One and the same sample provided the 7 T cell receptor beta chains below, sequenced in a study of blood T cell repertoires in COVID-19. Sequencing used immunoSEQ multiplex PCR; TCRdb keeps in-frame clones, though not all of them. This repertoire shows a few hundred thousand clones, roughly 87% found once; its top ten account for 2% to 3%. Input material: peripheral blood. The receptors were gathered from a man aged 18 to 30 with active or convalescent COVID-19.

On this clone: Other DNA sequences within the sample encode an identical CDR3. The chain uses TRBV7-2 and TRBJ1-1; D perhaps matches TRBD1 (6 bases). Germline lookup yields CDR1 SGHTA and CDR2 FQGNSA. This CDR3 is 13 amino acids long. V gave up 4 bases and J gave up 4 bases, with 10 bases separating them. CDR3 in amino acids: CASSYRGGTEAFF. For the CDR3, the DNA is TGTGCCAGCAGCTATAGAGGGGGCACTGAAGCTTTCTTT.

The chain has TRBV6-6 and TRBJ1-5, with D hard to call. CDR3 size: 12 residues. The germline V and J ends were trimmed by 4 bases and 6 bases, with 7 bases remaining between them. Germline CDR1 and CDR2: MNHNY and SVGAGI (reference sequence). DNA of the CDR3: TGTGCCAGCAGTTCCGCGGTTCAGCCCCAGCATTTT. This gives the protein CASSSAVQPQHF.

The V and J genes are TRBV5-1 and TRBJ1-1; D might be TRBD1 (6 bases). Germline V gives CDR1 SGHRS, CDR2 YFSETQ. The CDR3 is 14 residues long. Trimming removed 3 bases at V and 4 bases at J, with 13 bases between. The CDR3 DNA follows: TGCGCCAGCAGCTCTACAGGGATTGGCACTGAAGCTTTCTTT. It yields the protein CASSSTGIGTEAFF. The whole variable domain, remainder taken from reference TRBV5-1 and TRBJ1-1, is KAGVTQTPRYLIKTRGQQVTLSCSPISGHRSVSWYQQTPGQGLQFLFEYFSETQRNKGNFPGRFSGRQFSNSRSEMNVSTLELGDSALYLCASSSTGIGTEAFFGQGTRLTVV.

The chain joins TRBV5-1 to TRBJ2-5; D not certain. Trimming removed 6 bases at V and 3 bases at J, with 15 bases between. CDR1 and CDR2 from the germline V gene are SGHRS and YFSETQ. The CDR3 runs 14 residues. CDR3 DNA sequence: TGCGCCAGCACCCCCAGCGCAGCCAAAGAGACCCAGTACTTC. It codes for CASTPSAAKETQYF.

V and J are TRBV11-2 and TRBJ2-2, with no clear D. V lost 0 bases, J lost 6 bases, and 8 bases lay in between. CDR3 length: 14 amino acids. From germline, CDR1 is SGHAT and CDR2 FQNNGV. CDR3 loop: CASSLDFFSGELFF. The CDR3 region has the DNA TGTGCCAGCAGCTTAGATTTTTTCTCCGGGGAGCTGTTTTTT.

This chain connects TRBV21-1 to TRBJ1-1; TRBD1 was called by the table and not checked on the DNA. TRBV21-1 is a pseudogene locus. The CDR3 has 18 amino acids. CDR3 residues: CASSKVGRDRGLNTEAFF. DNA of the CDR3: TGTGCCAGCAGCAAAGTCGGGCGGGACAGGGGATTGAACACTGAAGCTTTCTTT.

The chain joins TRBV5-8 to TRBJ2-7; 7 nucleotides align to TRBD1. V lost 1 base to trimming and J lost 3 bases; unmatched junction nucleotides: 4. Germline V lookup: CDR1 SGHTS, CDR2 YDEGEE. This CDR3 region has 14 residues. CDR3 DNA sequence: TGTGCCAGCAGCTTGCAGGGGGATGTCTACGAGCAGTACTTC. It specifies CASSLQGDVYEQYF.